Listed below are T cell receptor beta chains from one sample, sequenced in a study of siplizumab effects on memory and regulatory T cells. Assay used: immunoSEQ multiplex PCR; TCRdb lists only in-frame clones, some missing. The top ten clones hold approximately 1.4% of a sample with about 82,000 clones, approximately 90% of them seen once. The material sequenced was Tregs sorted from blood. The origin of the receptors is a human donor in good health. Both conserved end residues are trimmed from each CDR3.

TRBV19	TRBJ1-1	ASSTWTGDAF
TRBV7-9	TRBJ2-5	ASSLVGQNQETQY
TRBV5-1	TRBJ2-7	ASRTRTGGSYEQY
TRBV6-1	TRBJ2-5	ASSDHAGETQY
TRBV7-2	TRBJ1-2	ASSDQGKGDGYT
TRBV7-9	TRBJ2-3	ASSPLFSTDTQY
TRBV6-6	TRBJ2-7	ASSLQGSGEQY
TRBV21-1	TRBJ2-7	ASNGRGLAPSYEQY
TRBV28	TRBJ2-5	ASSLGGPQETQY
TRBV5-6	TRBJ2-7	ASSFLLGGKEGQY
TRBV10-1	TRBJ2-1	ASSGDGPEQF
TRBV5-6	TRBJ2-7	ASSLGGQGDRYEQY
TRBV1	TRBJ2-3	TSSLRQGASDTQY
TRBV7-9	TRBJ2-2	ASSLAAGELF
TRBV11-2	TRBJ2-3	ASSLGQGGGTDTQY
TRBV10-3	TRBJ1-1	AISESPSRGAF
TRBV6-6	TRBJ1-2	ASSYLPGAYGYT
TRBV10-3	TRBJ1-2	AISVGQRYGYT
TRBV4-2	TRBJ1-1	ASSQRGTGGVDTEAF
TRBV7-9	TRBJ1-2	ASSLPTTGGLRNGYT
TRBV7-7	TRBJ2-5	ASGRGPPQETQY
TRBV6-1	TRBJ1-3	ASSDRGRGNTIY
TRBV6-7	TRBJ1-5	ASSYRDSPTRGNQPQH
TRBV7-2	TRBJ2-1	ASSLAPAGYNEQF
TRBV18	TRBJ1-2	ASSPSGAGYYGYT
TRBV4-1	TRBJ2-5	ASSHPGTGVETQY
TRBV13	TRBJ1-2	ASSLDGKGGYT
TRBV9	TRBJ2-2	ASSAGLGTAGTGELF
TRBV28	TRBJ1-2	ASRTVNYGYT
TRBV30	TRBJ1-2	AWSRGGGVVNYGYT
TRBV10-3	TRBJ2-3	AIKTGVADTQY
TRBV6-1	TRBJ2-5	ASPRWETQY
TRBV6-1	TRBJ1-6	ASGRSQGNSPLH
TRBV27	TRBJ2-1	ASSILAGGPHEQF
TRBV7-2	TRBJ2-7	ASSFVSGGPAEVYEQY
TRBV7-2	TRBJ2-5	ASSPRSETQY
TRBV18	TRBJ1-1	ASFPSGGTEAF
TRBV2	TRBJ2-3	ASRRALVSTDTQY
TRBV11-2	TRBJ1-2	ASSSGATRSGYT
TRBV7-2	TRBJ2-5	ASSLIGTGQQY
TRBV9	TRBJ1-1	ARPHPPPGTGAKNTEAF
TRBV2	TRBJ2-7	ASGKDRPEQY
TRBV19	TRBJ1-1	ASSIFRQNTEAF
TRBV28	TRBJ1-1	ATGGRRMLTEAF
TRBV28	TRBJ1-4	ASSLIDLATNEKLF
TRBV10-2	TRBJ2-5	ASSGRGRNQETQY